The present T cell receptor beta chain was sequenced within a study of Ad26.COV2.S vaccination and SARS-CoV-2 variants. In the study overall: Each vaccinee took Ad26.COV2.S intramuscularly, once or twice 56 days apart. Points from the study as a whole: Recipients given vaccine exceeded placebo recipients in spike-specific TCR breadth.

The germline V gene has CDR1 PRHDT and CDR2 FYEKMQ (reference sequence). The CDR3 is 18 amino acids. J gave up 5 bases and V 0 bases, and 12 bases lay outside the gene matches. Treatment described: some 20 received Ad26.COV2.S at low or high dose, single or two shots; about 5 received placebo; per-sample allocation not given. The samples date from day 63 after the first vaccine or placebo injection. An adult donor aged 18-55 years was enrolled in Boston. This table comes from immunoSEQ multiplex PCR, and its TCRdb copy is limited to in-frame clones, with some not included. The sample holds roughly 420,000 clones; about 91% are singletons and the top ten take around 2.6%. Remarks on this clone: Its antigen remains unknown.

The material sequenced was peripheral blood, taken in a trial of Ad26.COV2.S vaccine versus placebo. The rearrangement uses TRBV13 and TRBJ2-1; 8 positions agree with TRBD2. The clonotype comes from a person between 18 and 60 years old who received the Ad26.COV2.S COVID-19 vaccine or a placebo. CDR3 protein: CASSLGGIAGTQDNEQFF. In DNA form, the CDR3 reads TGTGCCAGCAGCTTAGGTGGGATAGCGGGAACCCAAGACAATGAGCAGTTCTTC.